This T cell receptor (beta chain) was profiled in a study of cytomegalovirus exposure and HLA in healthy donors. The overall study: In an earlier analysis, 117 million unique TCR beta sequences were found from 200 million or so T cells.

V lost 5 bases, J lost 7 bases, and 15 bases lay in between. Germline V gives CDR1 PRHDT, CDR2 FYEKMQ (reference sequence). The CDR3 is made up of 13 amino acids. Vbeta (60) and Jbeta (13) primers were used in the PCR. Some clones are missing from TCRdb's copy, which holds only in-frame ones; the method was immunoSEQ multiplex PCR. Here the sample spans 160,000 or so clones, more than 65% being singletons. V is TRBV13 and J is TRBJ2-7; D gene uncertain. The clonotype was recovered from a woman aged 45-60 years in good health and CMV-seronegative. Sequencing was performed on PBMCs. CDR3 sequence reads: CASSPRIDSEQYF. CDR3 in DNA: TGTGCCAGCAGCCCCCGCATAGACTCGGAGCAGTACTTC.